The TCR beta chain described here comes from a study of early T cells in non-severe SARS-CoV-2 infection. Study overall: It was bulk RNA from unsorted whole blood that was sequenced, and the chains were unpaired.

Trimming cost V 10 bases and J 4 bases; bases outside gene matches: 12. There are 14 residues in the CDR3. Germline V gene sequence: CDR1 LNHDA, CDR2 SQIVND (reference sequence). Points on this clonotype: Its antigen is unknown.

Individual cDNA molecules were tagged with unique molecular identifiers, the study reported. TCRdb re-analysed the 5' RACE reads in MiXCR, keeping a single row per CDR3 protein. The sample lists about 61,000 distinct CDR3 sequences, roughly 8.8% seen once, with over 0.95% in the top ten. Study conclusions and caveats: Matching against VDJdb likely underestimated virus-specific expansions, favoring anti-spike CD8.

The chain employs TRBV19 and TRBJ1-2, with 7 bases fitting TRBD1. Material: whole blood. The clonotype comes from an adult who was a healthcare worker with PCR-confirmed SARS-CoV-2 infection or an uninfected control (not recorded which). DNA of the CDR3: TGTGCCACCCTACCCCGGGGACAGTTCTATGGCTACACCTTC. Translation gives CATLPRGQFYGYTF.